The next 7 T cell receptor beta chains were all read from a single sample in a study of STAT3 mutations in large granular lymphocyte leukemia. Findings and caveats of the study: Every T-LGLL patient had at least one immunodominant TCRbeta clonotype.

These TCRs' antigens remain unknown. Profiling relied on immunoSEQ multiplex PCR, and the TCRdb table lists in-frame clones only, not all of them. The sample has approximately 45,000 clones; roughly 81% are singletons. Input material: PBMCs. These receptors were taken from a human donor with T large granular lymphocyte leukemia. Some clones in this sample may be carry-over from other donors' samples.

This clone was found a few times. The chain combines TRBV30 with TRBJ2-5, with 9 bases lining up with TRBD2. The CDR3 is 15 residues long. Unmatched junction bases numbered 9, after V lost 2 bases and J lost 5 bases. Germline V CDR1 and CDR2: GTSNPN, SVGIG (reference sequence). In DNA form, the CDR3 reads TGTGCCTGGAGTTCGGGTGCGGGGGGGTGGGAGACCCAGTACTTC. This gives the protein CAWSSGAGGWETQYF.

The chain links TRBV6-5 to TRBJ1-2, with TRBD1 matching 7 bases. Germline V gene data show CDR1 as MNHEY and CDR2 as SVGAGI. The CDR3 runs 15 residues. The V gene end was trimmed by 0 bases and the J gene end by 6 bases; junction bases not matched to a gene: 7. The DNA for the CDR3 is TGTGCCAGCAGTTACTCGATAACGACAGGGAATGGCTACACCTTC. Its protein is CASSYSITTGNGYTF.

J is TRBJ1-2 and V is TRBV19, with 8 bases fitting TRBD1. J lost 0 bases, V lost 4 bases, and 7 bases had no gene match. Germline loops: CDR1 LNHDA, CDR2 SQIVND (reference sequence). CDR3 length: 16 amino acids. The CDR3 bases are TGTGCCAGTAGTAGCGGGACAGGAGAATCTAACTATGGCTACACCTTC. This codes for CASSSGTGESNYGYTF.

This clone was observed once. The J gene is TRBJ2-1, the V gene TRBV10-2, with D maybe TRBD2 (5 bases). CDR1 and CDR2 from the germline V gene are WSHSY and SAAADI. V shed 7 bases and J shed 2 bases, with 12 bases lying between them. This CDR3 spans 14 amino acids. This chain's CDR3 is CASMDPTTYNEQFF. The CDR3 DNA sequence: TGCGCCAGCATGGATCCGACTACCTACAATGAGCAGTTCTTC.

This clone was seen only once. The V call is TRBV4-1, the J call TRBJ1-5, with 9 bases that match TRBD1. V gave up 0 bases and J gave up 2 bases; unmatched junction bases: 11. Per germline, CDR1 MGHRA and CDR2 YSYEKL. The length of the CDR3 is 19 residues. The CDR3 protein is CASSQDPGTGTSGNQPQHF. The CDR3 DNA follows: TGCGCCAGCAGCCAAGACCCCGGGACAGGGACCTCTGGCAATCAGCCCCAGCATTTT.

V is TRBV5-3 and J is TRBJ1-4; D unresolved. TRBV5-3 is sorted into the ORF group, with uncertain function. V lost 3 bases and J lost 8, with 20 bases in between. The CDR3 totals 16 residues. The CDR3 DNA sequence: TGTGCCAGAAGCTACGACGGCCCGGGAGCGCGGGAAAAACTGTTTTTT. It is translated as CARSYDGPGAREKLFF.

The V gene is TRBV7-2, the J gene TRBJ1-2, with a possible D match to TRBD1 (6 bases). V was shortened by 5 bases and J by 4 bases, with 11 bases between the two germline ends. The CDR3 is 13 amino acids. Germline CDR1 and CDR2: SGHTA and FQGNSA. The CDR3 sequence: CASSQQGPYGYTF. DNA for the CDR3: TGTGCCAGCAGCCAACAGGGCCCCTATGGCTACACCTTC. Full variable domain (outside the CDR3, taken from reference TRBV7-2 and TRBJ1-2): GAGVSQSPSNKVTEKGKDVELRCDPISGHTALYWYRQSLGQGLEFLIYFQGNSAPDKSGLPSDRFSAERTGGSVSTLTIQRTQQEDSAVYLCASSQQGPYGYTFGSGTRLTVV.